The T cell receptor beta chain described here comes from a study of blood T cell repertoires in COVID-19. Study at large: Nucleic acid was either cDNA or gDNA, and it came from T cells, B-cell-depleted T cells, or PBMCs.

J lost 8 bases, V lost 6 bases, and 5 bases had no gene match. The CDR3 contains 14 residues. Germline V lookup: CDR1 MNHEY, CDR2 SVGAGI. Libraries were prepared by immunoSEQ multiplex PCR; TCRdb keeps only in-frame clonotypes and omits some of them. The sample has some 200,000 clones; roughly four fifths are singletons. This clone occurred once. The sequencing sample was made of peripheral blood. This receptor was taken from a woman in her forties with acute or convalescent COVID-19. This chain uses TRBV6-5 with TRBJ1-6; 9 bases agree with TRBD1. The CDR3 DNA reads TGTGCCAGCAGCCACAGGGGGCGAGATTCACCCCTCCACTTT. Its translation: CASSHRGRDSPLHF.